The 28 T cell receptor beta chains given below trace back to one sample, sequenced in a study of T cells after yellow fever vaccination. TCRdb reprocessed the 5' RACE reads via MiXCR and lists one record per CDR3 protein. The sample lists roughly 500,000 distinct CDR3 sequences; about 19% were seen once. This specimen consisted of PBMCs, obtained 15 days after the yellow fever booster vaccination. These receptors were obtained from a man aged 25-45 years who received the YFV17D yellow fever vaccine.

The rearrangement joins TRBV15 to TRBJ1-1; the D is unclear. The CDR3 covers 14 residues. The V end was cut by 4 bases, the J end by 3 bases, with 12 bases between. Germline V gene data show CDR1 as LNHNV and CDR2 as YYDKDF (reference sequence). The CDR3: CATSTERRDTEAFF. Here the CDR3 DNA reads TGTGCCACCAGCACGGAGAGACGAGACACTGAAGCTTTCTTT. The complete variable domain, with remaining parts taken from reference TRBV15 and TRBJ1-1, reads DAMVIQNPRYQVTQFGKPVTLSCSQTLNHNVMYWYQQKSSQAPKLLFHYYDKDFNNEADTPDNFQSRRPNTSFCFLDIRSPGLGDTAMYLCATSTERRDTEAFFGQGTRLTVV.

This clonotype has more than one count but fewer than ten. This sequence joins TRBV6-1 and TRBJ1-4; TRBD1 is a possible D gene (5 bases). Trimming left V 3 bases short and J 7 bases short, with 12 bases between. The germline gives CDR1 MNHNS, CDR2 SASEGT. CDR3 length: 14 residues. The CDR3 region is CASSDQGGFEKLFF. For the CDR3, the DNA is TGTGCCAGCAGTGACCAGGGAGGTTTTGAAAAACTGTTTTTT.

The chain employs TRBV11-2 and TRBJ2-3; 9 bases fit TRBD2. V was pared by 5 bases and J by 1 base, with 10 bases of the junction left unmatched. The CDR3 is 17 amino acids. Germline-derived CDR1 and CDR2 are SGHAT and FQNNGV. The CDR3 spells CASSPMTSGAGTDTQYF. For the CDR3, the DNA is TGTGCCAGCAGCCCAATGACTAGCGGAGCAGGCACAGATACGCAGTATTTT.

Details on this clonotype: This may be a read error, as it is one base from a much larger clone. The CDR3 reads CASSLEQLNTEAFF. The CDR3, as DNA: TGCGCCAGCAGCTTGGAACAGCTGAACACTGAAGCTTTCTTT. The genes are TRBV5-1 and TRBJ1-1; D gene ambiguous. V lost 0 bases and J lost 0, with 6 bases in between. The germline CDR1 and CDR2 sequences are SGHRS and YFSETQ. The length of the CDR3 is 14 residues.

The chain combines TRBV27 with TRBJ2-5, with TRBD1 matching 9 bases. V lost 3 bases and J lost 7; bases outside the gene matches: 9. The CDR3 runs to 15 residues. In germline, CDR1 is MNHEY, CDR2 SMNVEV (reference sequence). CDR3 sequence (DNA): TGTGCCAGCAGTTTCCAAAGACAGGGGGTTGGGACCCAGTACTTC. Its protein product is CASSFQRQGVGTQYF.

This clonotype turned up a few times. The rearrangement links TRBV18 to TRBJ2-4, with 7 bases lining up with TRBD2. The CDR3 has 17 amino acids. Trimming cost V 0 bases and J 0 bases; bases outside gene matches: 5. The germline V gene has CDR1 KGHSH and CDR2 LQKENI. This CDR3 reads CASSPPASGIAKNIQYF. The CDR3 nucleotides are TGTGCCAGCTCACCACCTGCTAGCGGAATAGCCAAAAACATTCAGTACTTC.

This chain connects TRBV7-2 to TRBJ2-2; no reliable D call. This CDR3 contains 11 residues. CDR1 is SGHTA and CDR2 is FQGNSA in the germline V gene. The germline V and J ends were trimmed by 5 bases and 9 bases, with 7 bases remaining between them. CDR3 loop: CASSPARELFF. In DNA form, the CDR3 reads TGTGCCAGCAGCCCCGCCAGGGAGCTGTTTTTT.

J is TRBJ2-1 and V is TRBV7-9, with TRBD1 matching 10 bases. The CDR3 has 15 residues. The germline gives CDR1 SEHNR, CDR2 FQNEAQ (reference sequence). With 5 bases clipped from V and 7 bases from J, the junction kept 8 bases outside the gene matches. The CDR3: CASSEGDRGQNEQFF. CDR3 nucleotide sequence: TGTGCCAGCAGCGAAGGGGACAGGGGACAAAATGAGCAGTTCTTC.

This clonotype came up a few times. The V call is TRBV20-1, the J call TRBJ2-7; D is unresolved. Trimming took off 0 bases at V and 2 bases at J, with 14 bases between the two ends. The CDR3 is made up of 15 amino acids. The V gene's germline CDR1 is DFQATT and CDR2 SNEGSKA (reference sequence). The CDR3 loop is CSARDRLVTPYEQYF. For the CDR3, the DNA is TGCAGTGCTAGAGATCGGCTAGTTACCCCCTACGAGCAGTACTTC.

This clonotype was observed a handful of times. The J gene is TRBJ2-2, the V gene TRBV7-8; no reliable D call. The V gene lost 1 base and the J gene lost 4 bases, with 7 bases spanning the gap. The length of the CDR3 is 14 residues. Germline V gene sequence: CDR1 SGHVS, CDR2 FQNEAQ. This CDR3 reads CASSLVGFTGELFF. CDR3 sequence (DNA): TGTGCCAGCAGCTTAGTGGGATTCACCGGGGAGCTGTTTTTT.

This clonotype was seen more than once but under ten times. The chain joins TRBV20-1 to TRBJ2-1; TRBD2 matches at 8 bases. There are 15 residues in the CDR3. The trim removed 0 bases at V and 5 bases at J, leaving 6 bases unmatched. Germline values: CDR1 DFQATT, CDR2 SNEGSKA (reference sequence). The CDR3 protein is CSARDGRGVDNEQFF. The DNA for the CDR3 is TGCAGTGCTAGAGATGGGCGGGGGGTGGACAATGAGCAGTTCTTC.

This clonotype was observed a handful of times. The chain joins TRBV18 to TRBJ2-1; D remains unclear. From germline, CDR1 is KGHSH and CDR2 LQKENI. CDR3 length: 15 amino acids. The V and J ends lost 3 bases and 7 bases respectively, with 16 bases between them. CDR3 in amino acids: CASSPKLDVMNEQFF. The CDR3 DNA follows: TGTGCCAGCTCACCGAAACTGGATGTCATGAATGAGCAGTTCTTC.

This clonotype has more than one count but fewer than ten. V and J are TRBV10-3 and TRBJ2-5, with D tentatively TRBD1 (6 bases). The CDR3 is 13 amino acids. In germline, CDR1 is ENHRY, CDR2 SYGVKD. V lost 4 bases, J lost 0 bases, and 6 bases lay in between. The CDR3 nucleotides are TGTGCCATCAGTGGGACAGACCAAGAGACCCAGTACTTC. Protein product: CAISGTDQETQYF.

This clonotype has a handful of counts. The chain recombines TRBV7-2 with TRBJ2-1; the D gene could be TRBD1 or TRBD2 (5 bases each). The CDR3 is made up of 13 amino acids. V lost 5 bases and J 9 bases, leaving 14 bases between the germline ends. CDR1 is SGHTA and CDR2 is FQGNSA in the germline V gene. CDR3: CASSPRGVPEQFF. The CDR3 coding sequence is TGTGCCAGCAGCCCACGAGGGGTGCCTGAGCAGTTCTTC.

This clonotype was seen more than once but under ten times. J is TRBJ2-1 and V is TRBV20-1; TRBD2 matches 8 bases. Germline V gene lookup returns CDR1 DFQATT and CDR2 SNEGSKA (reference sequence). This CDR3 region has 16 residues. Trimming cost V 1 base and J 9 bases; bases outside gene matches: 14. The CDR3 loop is CSARGQNSGTGSEQFF. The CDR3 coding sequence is TGCAGTGCTAGAGGTCAAAATAGCGGGACGGGGAGTGAGCAGTTCTTC.

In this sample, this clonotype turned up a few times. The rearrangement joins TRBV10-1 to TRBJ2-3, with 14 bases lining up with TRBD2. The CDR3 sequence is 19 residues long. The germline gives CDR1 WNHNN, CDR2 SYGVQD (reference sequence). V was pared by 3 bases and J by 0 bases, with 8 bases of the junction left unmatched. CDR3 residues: CASSDGGTSGRGSTDTQYF. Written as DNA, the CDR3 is TGCGCCAGCAGTGACGGCGGGACTAGCGGGAGAGGTAGCACAGATACGCAGTATTTT.

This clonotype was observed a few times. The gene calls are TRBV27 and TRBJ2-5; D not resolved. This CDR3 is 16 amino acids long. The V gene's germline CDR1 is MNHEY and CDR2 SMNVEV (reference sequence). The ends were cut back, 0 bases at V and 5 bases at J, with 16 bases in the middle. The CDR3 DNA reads TGTGCCAGCAGTTTATCGATATCGAGGTCGGTGGAGACCCAGTACTTC. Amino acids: CASSLSISRSVETQYF.

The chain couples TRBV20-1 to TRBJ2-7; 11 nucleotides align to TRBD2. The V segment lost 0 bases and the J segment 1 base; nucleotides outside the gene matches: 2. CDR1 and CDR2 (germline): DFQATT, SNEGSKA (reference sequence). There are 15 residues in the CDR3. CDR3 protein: CSARETSGNSYEQYF. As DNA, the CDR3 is TGCAGTGCTAGAGAGACTAGCGGGAATTCCTACGAGCAGTACTTC.

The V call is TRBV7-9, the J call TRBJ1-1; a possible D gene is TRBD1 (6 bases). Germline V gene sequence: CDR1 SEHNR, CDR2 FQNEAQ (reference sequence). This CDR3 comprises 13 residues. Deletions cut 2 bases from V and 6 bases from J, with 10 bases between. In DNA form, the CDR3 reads TGTGCCAGCAGCTTATCAGGGGTTTCTGAAGCTTTCTTT. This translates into CASSLSGVSEAFF.

The CDR3 DNA reads TGTGCCAGCAGCGCCTCGGGACTAGGTGCCTACGAGCAGTACTTC. Translation: CASSASGLGAYEQYF. The chain carries TRBV7-9 and TRBJ2-7; 8 bases are a match to TRBD2. The V and J ends lost 5 bases and 2 bases, in that order; junction bases with no gene match: 8. CDR3 length: 15 amino acids. Per the germline V gene, CDR1 is SEHNR and CDR2 is FQNEAQ (reference sequence).

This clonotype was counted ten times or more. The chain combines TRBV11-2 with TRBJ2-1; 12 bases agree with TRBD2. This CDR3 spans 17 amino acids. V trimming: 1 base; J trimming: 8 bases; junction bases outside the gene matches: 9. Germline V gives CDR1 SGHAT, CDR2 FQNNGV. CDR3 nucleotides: TGTGCCAGCAGCTTAGTTCCGACTAGCGGGAGCTTGGATGAGCAGTTCTTC. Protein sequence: CASSLVPTSGSLDEQFF.

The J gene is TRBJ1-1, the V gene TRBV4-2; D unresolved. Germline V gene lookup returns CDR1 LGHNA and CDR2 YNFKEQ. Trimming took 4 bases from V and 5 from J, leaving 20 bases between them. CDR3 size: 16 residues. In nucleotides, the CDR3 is TGTGCCAGCAGCCCGGTGGCATCTCGCCTGGATACTGAAGCTTTCTTT. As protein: CASSPVASRLDTEAFF.

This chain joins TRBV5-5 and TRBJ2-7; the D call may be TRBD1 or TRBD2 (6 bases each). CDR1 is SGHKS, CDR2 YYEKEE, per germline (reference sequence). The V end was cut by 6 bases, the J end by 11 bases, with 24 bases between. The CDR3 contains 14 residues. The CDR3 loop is CASTFDRTRGWKYF. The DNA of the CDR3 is TGTGCCAGCACCTTCGACAGGACGCGGGGATGGAAGTACTTC.

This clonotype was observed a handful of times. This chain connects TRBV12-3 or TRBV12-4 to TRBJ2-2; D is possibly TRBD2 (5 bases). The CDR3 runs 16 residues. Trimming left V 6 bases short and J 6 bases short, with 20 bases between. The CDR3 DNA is TGTGCCAGCAGCCCCACAGCGGCCCCAAAGGCCGGGGAGCTGTTTTTT. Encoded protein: CASSPTAAPKAGELFF.

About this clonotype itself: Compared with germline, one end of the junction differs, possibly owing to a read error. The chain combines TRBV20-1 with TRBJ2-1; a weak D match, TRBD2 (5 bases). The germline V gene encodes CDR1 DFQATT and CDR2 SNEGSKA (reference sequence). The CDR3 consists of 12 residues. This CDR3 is CSAPSSLEGSLF. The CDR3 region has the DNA TGCAGTGCCCCTTCGTCGTTAGAGGGTTCGCTTTTC.

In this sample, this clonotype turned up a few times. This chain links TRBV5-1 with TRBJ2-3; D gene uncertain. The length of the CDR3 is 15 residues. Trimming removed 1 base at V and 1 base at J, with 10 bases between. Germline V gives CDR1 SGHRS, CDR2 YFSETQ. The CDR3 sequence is CASSLNPPGTDTQYF. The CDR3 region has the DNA TGCGCCAGCAGCTTGAATCCACCGGGCACAGATACGCAGTATTTT.

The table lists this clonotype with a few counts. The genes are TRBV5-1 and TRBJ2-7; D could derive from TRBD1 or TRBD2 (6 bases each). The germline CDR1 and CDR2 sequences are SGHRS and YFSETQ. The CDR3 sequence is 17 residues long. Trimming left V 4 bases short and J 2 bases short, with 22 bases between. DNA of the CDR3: TGCGCCAGCAGCGATAACGGACTACAGGGTATTGCCTACGAGCAGTACTTC. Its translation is CASSDNGLQGIAYEQYF. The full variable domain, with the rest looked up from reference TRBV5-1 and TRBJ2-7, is KAGVTQTPRYLIKTRGQQVTLSCSPISGHRSVSWYQQTPGQGLQFLFEYFSETQRNKGNFPGRFSGRQFSNSRSEMNVSTLELGDSALYLCASSDNGLQGIAYEQYFGPGTRLTVT.

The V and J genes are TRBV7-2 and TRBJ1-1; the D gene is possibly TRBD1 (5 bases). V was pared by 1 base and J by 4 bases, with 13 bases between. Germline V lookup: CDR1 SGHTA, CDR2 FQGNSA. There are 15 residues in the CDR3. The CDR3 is CASSLEGKGSTEAFF. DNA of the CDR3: TGTGCCAGCAGCTTAGAGGGTAAGGGGAGCACTGAAGCTTTCTTT. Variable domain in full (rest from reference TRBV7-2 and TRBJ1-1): GAGVSQSPSNKVTEKGKDVELRCDPISGHTALYWYRQSLGQGLEFLIYFQGNSAPDKSGLPSDRFSAERTGGSVSTLTIQRTQQEDSAVYLCASSLEGKGSTEAFFGQGTRLTVV.